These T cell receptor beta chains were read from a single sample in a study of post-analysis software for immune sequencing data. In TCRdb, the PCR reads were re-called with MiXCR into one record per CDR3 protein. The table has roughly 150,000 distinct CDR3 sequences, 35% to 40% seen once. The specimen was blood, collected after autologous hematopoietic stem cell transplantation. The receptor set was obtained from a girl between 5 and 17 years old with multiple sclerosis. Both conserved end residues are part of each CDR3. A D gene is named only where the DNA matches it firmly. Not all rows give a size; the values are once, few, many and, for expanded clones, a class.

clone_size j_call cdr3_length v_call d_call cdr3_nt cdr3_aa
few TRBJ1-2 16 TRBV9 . TGTGCCAGCAGCCCTGGGAGACACCCGGAGGTTGGTGGCTACACCTTC CASSPGRHPEVGGYTF
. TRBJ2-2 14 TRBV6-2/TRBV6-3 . TGTGCCAGCAGTCCTACTACCTTAAGTGGGGAGCTGTTTTTT CASSPTTLSGELFF
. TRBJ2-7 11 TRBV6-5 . TGTGCCAGCATCCAGGGGCTCAAGCAGTACTTC CASIQGLKQYF
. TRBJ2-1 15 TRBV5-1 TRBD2 TGCGCCAGCAGCTTGCAGCGGGAGGTCTACAATGAGCAGTTCTTC CASSLQREVYNEQFF
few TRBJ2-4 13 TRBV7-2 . TGTGCCAGCAGCTTAGCCCAGAAAAACATTCAGTACTTC CASSLAQKNIQYF
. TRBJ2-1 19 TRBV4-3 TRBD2 TGCGCCAGCAGCCAAGTTTTCGACATTAGCGGGAGGACCCTCAATGAGCAGTTCTTC CASSQVFDISGRTLNEQFF
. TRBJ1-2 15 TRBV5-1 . TGCGCCAGCAGCTTTCAACGGGAGGACGACTATGGCTACACCTTC CASSFQREDDYGYTF
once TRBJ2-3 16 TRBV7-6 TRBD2 TGTGCCAGCAGCAAGCGGACTAGCGACCTCACGGATACGCAGTATTTT CASSKRTSDLTDTQYF
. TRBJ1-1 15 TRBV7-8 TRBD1 TGTGCCAGCAGCTTAGCTGGACAGGGGAACACTGAAGCTTTCTTT CASSLAGQGNTEAFF
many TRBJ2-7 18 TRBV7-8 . TGTGCCAGCAGTGTGGGAGAAGGAGGGAGGTCTCGAGGGTACGAGCAGTACTTC CASSVGEGGRSRGYEQYF
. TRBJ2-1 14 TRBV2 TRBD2 TGTGCGGGCAAGAGCGGGGGGGCGTGGAATGAGCAGTTCTTC CAGKSGGAWNEQFF
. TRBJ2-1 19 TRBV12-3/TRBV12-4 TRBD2 TGTGCCAGCAGCCCCCTAGCGGGAGGACCTCCGAGGATCCACAATGAGCAGTTCTTC CASSPLAGGPPRIHNEQFF
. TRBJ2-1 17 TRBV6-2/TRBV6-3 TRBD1 TGTGCCAGCAGTTACTCCCTCCCGGGACAGGGAAATGATGAGCAGTTCTTC CASSYSLPGQGNDEQFF
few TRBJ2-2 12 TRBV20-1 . TGCAGTGCTAGTATCGGGCAGGGAGGGCTGTTTTTT CSASIGQGGLFF